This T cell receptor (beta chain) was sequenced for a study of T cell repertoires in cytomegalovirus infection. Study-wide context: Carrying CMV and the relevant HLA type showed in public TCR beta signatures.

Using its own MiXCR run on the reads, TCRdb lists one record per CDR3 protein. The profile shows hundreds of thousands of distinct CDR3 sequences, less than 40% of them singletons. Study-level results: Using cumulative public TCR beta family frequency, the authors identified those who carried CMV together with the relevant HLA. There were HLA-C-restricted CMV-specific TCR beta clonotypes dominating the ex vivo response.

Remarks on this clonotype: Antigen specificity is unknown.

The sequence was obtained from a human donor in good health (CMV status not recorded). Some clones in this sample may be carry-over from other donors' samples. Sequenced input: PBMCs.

CDR3 protein: CASSRAVYGSGETQYF. DNA of the CDR3: TGTGCCAGCAGCCGTGCGGTTTACGGGAGTGGAGAGACCCAGTACTTC. The chain is built from TRBV4-2 and TRBJ2-5; perhaps TRBD2 as D (6 bases). The CDR3 loop spans 16 amino acids. V was shortened by 4 bases and J by 4 bases, with 19 bases between the two germline ends. Germline CDR1 is LGHNA and CDR2 is YNFKEQ.